This TCR beta chain came from a study of glioma-infiltrating T cells. In this sample, this clonotype turned up a few times. Its target is unknown. Using RNA template, CDR3s of TCR alpha and beta were amplified with iRepertoire arm-PCR. Tissue mRNA or PBMC total RNA, about 90-450 ng, went into one-step reverse transcription and amplification. One entry per CDR3 protein results from TCRdb running MiXCR on the multiplex PCR reads. Found here are around 130,000 distinct CDR3 sequences, around 25% of them singletons; the top ten hold about 30%. Study-wide results and caveats: Very few CDR3 sequences were shared between tissue and blood. Gliomas, especially low-grade, showed above-expected tissue-blood divergence; non-neoplastic patients showed below.

The junction had 9 bases not matched to a gene; V was cut back by 8 bases and J by 6 bases. Germline CDR1 and CDR2: MNHNS and SASEGT. CDR3 length: 14 residues. This TCR came from a human donor with low-grade glioma or glioblastoma, undergoing nonglioma brain surgery, or in good health (not recorded which). The V gene is TRBV6-1, the J gene TRBJ1-2, with 10 bases lining up with TRBD1. Sequencing was carried out using glioma tissue, nonneoplastic brain tissue, or PBMCs (not recorded which). CDR3 sequence reads: CASGPTGGYDGYTF. The CDR3, as DNA: TGTGCCAGCGGCCCGACAGGGGGCTACGATGGCTACACCTTC.